This passage covers 13 T cell receptor beta chains from one sample sequenced in a study of T cell responses to AZD1222 COVID-19 vaccine. The assay was immunoSEQ multiplex PCR, and TCRdb's table has in-frame clones only and misses some. The data show over 150,000 clones, about 93% seen once. Sequenced here: peripheral blood, sampled 28 days after the second AZD1222 dose. The origin of the receptors is an adult who received the AZD1222 COVID-19 vaccine.

The chain links TRBV6-5 to TRBJ1-2; no clear D. Looked up from germline, CDR1 is MNHEY and CDR2 is SVGAGI. Trimming removed 0 bases from V and 3 bases from J, with 8 bases in between. This CDR3 spans 14 amino acids. CDR3 bases: TGTGCCAGCAGTTACTCGAGTCTATACTATGGCTACACCTTC. Its protein product is CASSYSSLYYGYTF.

V and J are TRBV30 and TRBJ2-6, with D tentatively TRBD1 or TRBD2 (5 bases each). The CDR3 consists of 17 residues. Trimming left V 3 bases short and J 0 bases short, with 15 bases between. CDR1 and CDR2 from the germline V gene are GTSNPN and SVGIG (reference sequence). This CDR3 is CAWRGRDGHSGANVLTF. CDR3 coding DNA: TGTGCCTGGAGGGGACGGGACGGACACTCTGGGGCCAACGTCCTGACTTTC.

The CDR3 reads CASSYSYGDQETQYF. The CDR3 DNA reads TGTGCCAGCAGTTACTCGTACGGGGACCAAGAGACCCAGTACTTC. V is TRBV6-2 or TRBV6-3 and J is TRBJ2-5, with a possible D match to TRBD2 (5 bases). This CDR3 has 15 residues. The V gene's germline CDR1 is MNHEY and CDR2 SVGEGT. V was trimmed by 0 bases and J by 0 bases, leaving 8 bases between them.

The genes are TRBV29-1 and TRBJ1-1, with 7 positions matching TRBD1. The V segment lost 7 bases and the J segment 0 bases; nucleotides outside the gene matches: 5. Germline V CDR1 and CDR2: SQVTM, ANQGSEA. This CDR3 has 13 amino acids. CDR3 DNA sequence: TGCAGCGCCCTGGGACAGTTGAACACTGAAGCTTTCTTT. It codes for CSALGQLNTEAFF.

The CDR3 sequence is CASSIARPQDRGKLFF. CDR3 DNA: TGTGCCAGTAGTATAGCTAGACCCCAGGACAGGGGAAAACTGTTTTTT. V usage is TRBV19 and J usage is TRBJ1-4; 9 bases fit TRBD1. CDR3 length: 16 residues. The trim removed 1 base at V and 10 bases at J, leaving 10 bases unmatched. CDR1 LNHDA and CDR2 SQIVND come from the germline V gene (reference sequence).

This chain connects TRBV20-1 to TRBJ1-2; the D gene is possibly TRBD1 (5 bases). The CDR3 runs 11 residues. CDR1 and CDR2 from the germline V gene are DFQATT and SNEGSKA (reference sequence). With 6 bases removed from V and 7 bases from J, the gap between germline ends came to 12 bases. The CDR3 nucleotides are TGCAGTGCCCGTAGGGGAGGTGGCTACACCTTC. It codes for CSARRGGGYTF.

The chain couples TRBV18 to TRBJ2-1, with no clear D. Germline V lookup: CDR1 KGHSH, CDR2 LQKENI. Trimming pared 3 bases from V and 5 bases from J, leaving 8 bases between. The CDR3 has 13 residues. The CDR3 bases are TGTGCCAGCTCACCGAGCCAGCACAATGAGCAGTTCTTC. Translation gives CASSPSQHNEQFF.

The chain has TRBV19 and TRBJ1-4, with 9 bases fitting TRBD1. Germline V gene lookup returns CDR1 LNHDA and CDR2 SQIVND (reference sequence). The CDR3 contains 14 residues. The ends lost 5 bases at V and 8 bases at J; junction bases unmatched: 6. For the CDR3, the DNA is TGTGCCAGTAGTCGACAGGGGGTAGGCGAAAAACTGTTTTTT. It is translated as CASSRQGVGEKLFF.

The V gene is TRBV7-3, the J gene TRBJ1-5; no clear D gene. V was trimmed by 2 bases and J by 2 bases, leaving 4 bases between them. This CDR3 contains 13 residues. Per germline, CDR1 SGHTA and CDR2 FQGTGA. The CDR3 protein is CASSLWGNQPQHF. CDR3 bases: TGTGCCAGCAGCTTATGGGGCAATCAGCCCCAGCATTTT.

The CDR3 protein is CASSPQDRANTIYF. Written as DNA, the CDR3 is TGTGCCAGCTCACCACAAGACAGAGCAAACACCATATATTTT. The gene calls are TRBV18 and TRBJ1-3, with a weak D call TRBD1 (5 bases). Trimming shortened V by 1 base and J by 6 bases, and 10 bases separated the two germline ends. Germline V gene lookup returns CDR1 KGHSH and CDR2 LQKENI. The CDR3 spans 14 residues.

The chain couples TRBV9 to TRBJ2-7, with 9 nucleotides matching TRBD1. This CDR3 comprises 15 residues. CDR1 is SGDLS, CDR2 YYNGEE, per germline. V dropped 3 bases and J dropped 0; count of bases not matched to a gene: 4. CDR3 sequence (DNA): TGTGCCAGCAGCGCAGGGACAGGGAGCTCCTACGAGCAGTACTTC. It translates to CASSAGTGSSYEQYF.

The sample holds a few counts of this clone. The chain employs TRBV5-4 and TRBJ1-1, with a possible D match to TRBD1 (5 bases). CDR3 length: 14 amino acids. Germline V gene lookup returns CDR1 SGHNT and CDR2 YYREEE (reference sequence). Trimming pared 0 bases from V and 10 bases from J, leaving 16 bases between. The CDR3 here is CASSLGRDSRGAFF. CDR3 DNA sequence: TGTGCCAGCAGCTTGGGAAGGGACTCCCGTGGAGCTTTCTTT.

J is TRBJ1-3 and V is TRBV5-1; TRBD1 is a possible D gene (5 bases). The CDR3 spans 14 residues. Trimming pared 4 bases from V and 7 bases from J, leaving 15 bases between. Germline V gene lookup returns CDR1 SGHRS and CDR2 YFSETQ. CDR3 residues: CASSIGSRGNTIYF. CDR3 nucleotides: TGCGCCAGCAGCATTGGAAGTCGGGGGAACACCATATATTTT.